The clone carrying this TCR beta chain was seen a few times. The germline V gene encodes CDR1 SGHDT and CDR2 YYEEEE. The trim removed 5 bases at V and 4 bases at J, leaving 4 bases unmatched. This CDR3 is built from 13 residues. The data derive from a study of sequential checkpoint blockade in melanoma. Study details: Randomization was 1:1 between first-line nivolumab→ipilimumab and ipilimumab→nivolumab.

Measured with immunoSEQ multiplex PCR; TCRdb has only the in-frame clones, and not every one. The table records 1,200 to 1,500 clones, 63% of them present only once. Noted treatment: randomized to nivolumab then ipilimumab (arm A) or the reverse (arm B). DNA-damaging chemotherapy had not been given to any patient beforehand. Sorted cells were live CD3+CD8+, lacking CD19 and CD56, from PBMCs. The sequencing used CD8+ T cells sorted from blood (inferred from file names), collected from a patient given nivolumab and ipilimumab in sequence. V usage is TRBV5-6 and J usage is TRBJ1-2; 8 bases line up with TRBD1. The receptor was derived from a human patient with melanoma. Some clones in this sample may be carry-over from other donors' samples. CDR3 nucleotides: TGTGCCAGCAGGGACAGGGAGGCCTATGGCTACACCTTC. It codes for CASRDREAYGYTF.